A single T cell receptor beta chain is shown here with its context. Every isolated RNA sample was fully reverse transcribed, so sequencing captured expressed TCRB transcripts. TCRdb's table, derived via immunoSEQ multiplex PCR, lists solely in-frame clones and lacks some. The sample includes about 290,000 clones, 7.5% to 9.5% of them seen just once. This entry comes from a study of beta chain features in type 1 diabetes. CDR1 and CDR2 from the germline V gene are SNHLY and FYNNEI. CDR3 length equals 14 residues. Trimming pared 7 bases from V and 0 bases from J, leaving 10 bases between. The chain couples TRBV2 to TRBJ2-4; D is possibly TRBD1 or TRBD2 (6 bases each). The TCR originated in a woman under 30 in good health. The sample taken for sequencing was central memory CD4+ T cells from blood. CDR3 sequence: CASKGGLAKNIQYF. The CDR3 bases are TGTGCCAGCAAGGGGGGCCTAGCCAAAAACATTCAGTACTTC.